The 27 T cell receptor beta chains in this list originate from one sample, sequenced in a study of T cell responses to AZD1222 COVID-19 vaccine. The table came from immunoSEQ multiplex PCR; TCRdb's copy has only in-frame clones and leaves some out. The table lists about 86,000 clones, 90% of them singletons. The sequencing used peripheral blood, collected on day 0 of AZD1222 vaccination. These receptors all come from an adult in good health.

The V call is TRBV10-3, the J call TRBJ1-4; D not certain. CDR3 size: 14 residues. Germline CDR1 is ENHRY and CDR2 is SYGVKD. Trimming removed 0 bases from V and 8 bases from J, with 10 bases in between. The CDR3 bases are TGTGCCATCAGTGAGTCTGGGGAGGAAGAAAAACTGTTTTTT. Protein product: CAISESGEEEKLFF.

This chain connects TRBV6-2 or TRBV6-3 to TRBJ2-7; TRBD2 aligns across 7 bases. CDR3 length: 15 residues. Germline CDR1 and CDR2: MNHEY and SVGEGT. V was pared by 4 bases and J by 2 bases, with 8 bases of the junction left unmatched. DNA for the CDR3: TGTGCCAGCAGTTGGTTGACTAGCCCAACCTACGAGCAGTACTTC. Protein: CASSWLTSPTYEQYF.

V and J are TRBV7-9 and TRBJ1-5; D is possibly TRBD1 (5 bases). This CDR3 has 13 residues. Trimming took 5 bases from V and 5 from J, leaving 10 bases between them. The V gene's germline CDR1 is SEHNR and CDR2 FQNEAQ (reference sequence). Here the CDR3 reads CASSLGQDQPQHF. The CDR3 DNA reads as TGTGCCAGCAGCCTGGGGCAAGATCAGCCCCAGCATTTT.

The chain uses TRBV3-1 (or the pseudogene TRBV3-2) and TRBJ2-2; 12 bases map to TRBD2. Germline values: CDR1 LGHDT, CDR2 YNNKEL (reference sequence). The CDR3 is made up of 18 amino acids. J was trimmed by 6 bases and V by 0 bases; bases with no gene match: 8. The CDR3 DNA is TGTGCCAGCAGCCAAGAGGCTGCTAGCGGGAGGGCCGCCGGGGAGCTGTTTTTT. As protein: CASSQEAASGRAAGELFF.

The CDR3 reads CASSGAGVYEQYF. The CDR3 coding sequence is TGTGCCAGTAGTGGGGCTGGCGTTTACGAGCAGTACTTC. The V call is TRBV19, the J call TRBJ2-7; the D gene is possibly TRBD1 (5 bases). The CDR3 consists of 13 residues. Trimming cost V 5 bases and J 4 bases, with 12 bases left between them. Germline V gene sequence: CDR1 LNHDA, CDR2 SQIVND (reference sequence).

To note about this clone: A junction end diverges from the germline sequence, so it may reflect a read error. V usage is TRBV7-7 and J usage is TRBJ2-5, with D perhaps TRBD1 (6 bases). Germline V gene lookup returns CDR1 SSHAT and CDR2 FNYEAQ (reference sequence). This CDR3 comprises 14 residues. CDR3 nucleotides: TGTGCTAGCAGCTCTACAGGGTTTCAAGAGACCCAGTACTTC. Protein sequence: CASSSTGFQETQYF. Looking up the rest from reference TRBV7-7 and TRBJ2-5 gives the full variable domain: GAGVSQSPRYKVTKRGQDVTLRCDPISSHATLYWYQQALGQGPEFLTYFNYEAQPDKSGLPSDRFSAERPEGSISTLTIQRTEQRDSAMYRCASSSTGFQETQYFGPGTRLLVL.

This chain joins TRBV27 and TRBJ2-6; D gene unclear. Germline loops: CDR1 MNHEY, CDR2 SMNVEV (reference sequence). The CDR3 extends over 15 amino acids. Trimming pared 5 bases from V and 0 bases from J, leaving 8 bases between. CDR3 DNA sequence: TGTGCCAGCAGTCCAAGATTCTCTGGGGCCAACGTCCTGACTTTC. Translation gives CASSPRFSGANVLTF.

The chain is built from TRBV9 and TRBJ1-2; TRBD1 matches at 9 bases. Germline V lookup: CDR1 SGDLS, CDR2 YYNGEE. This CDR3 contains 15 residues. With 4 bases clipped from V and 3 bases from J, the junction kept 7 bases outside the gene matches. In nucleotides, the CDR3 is TGTGCCAGCAGCACCGGGACAGGGTTCGACTATGGCTACACCTTC. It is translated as CASSTGTGFDYGYTF.

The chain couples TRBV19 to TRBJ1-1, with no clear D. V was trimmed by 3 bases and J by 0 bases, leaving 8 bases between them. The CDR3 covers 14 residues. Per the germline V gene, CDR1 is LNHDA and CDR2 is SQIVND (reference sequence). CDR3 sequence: CASSIRGLNTEAFF. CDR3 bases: TGTGCCAGTAGTATTAGAGGACTGAACACTGAAGCTTTCTTT.

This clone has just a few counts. The CDR3, as DNA: TGTGCCAGCAGCCAGACAAGCTCCTACGAGCAGTACTTC. Translating it yields CASSQTSSYEQYF. The rearrangement uses TRBV5-5 and TRBJ2-7; D is uncertain. CDR1 SGHKS and CDR2 YYEKEE come from the germline V gene (reference sequence). The CDR3 spans 13 residues. Trimming left V 4 bases short and J 0 bases short, with 8 bases between.

CDR3 sequence: CASSFFGSGGNEQFF. The CDR3 nucleotides read TGTGCCAGCAGCTTTTTTGGTAGCGGGGGCAATGAGCAGTTCTTC. This chain connects TRBV5-5 to TRBJ2-1; 9 nucleotides align to TRBD2. This CDR3 contains 15 residues. Germline V CDR1 and CDR2: SGHKS, YYEKEE (reference sequence). Trimming removed 2 bases from V and 6 bases from J; junction bases left unmatched: 6.

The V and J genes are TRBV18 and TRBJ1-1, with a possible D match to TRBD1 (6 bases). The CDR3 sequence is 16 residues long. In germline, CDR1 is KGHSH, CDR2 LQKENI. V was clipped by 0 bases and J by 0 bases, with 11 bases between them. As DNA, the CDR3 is TGTGCCAGCTCACCACCCAACAGGGCGATGAACACTGAAGCTTTCTTT. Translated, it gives CASSPPNRAMNTEAFF.

For the CDR3, the DNA is TGCGCCAGCAGCCTGGGCGGGGGGCGGACCAATGAGCAGTTCTTC. This encodes CASSLGGGRTNEQFF. The gene calls are TRBV4-1 and TRBJ2-1; 8 bases align to TRBD2. Looked up from germline, CDR1 is MGHRA and CDR2 is YSYEKL. This CDR3 spans 15 amino acids. V shed 4 bases, J shed 6 bases, and the junction held 8 bases outside the gene matches.

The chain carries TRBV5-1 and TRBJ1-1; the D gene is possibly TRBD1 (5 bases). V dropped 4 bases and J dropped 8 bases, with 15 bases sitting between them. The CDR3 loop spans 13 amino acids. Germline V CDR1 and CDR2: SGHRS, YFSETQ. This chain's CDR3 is CASSPGAGREAFF. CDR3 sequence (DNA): TGCGCCAGCAGCCCGGGTGCAGGGCGGGAAGCTTTCTTT.

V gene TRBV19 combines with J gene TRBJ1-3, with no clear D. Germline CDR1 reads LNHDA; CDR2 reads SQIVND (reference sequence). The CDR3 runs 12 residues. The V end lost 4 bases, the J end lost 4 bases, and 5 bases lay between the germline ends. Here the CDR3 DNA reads TGTGCCAGTAGTACACAGGGAAACACCATATATTTT. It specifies CASSTQGNTIYF.

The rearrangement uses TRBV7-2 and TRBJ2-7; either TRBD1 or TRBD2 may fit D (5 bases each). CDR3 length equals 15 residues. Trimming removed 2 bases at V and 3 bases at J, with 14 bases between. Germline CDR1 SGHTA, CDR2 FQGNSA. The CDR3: CASSLNLVGGYEQYF. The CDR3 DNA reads TGTGCCAGCAGCTTAAACCTAGTTGGGGGCTACGAGCAGTACTTC.

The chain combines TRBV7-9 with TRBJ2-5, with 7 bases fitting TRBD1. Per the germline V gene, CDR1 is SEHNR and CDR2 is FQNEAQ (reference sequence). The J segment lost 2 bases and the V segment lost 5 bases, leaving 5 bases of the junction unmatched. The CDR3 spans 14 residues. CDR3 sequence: CASSRDSQQETQYF. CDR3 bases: TGTGCCAGCAGCCGGGACAGTCAGCAAGAGACCCAGTACTTC.

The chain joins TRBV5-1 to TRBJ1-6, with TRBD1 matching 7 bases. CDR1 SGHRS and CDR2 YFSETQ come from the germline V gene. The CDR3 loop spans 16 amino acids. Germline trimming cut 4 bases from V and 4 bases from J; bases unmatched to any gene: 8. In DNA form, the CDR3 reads TGCGCCAGCAGCCCAGGGACAGTGGATTATAATTCACCCCTCCACTTT. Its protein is CASSPGTVDYNSPLHF.

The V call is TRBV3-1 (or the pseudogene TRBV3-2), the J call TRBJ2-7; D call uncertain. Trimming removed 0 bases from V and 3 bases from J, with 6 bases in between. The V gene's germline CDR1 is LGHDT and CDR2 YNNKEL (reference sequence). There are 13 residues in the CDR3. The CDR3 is CASSQDISYEQYF. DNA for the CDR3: TGTGCCAGCAGCCAAGATATCAGCTACGAGCAGTACTTC.

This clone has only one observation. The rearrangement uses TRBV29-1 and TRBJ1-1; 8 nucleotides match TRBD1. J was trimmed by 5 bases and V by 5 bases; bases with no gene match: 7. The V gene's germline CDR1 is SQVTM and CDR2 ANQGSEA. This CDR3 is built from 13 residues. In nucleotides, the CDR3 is TGCAGCGTTACCAGGACAGGGTCAACTGAAGCTTTCTTT. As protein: CSVTRTGSTEAFF. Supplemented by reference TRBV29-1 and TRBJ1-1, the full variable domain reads SAVISQKPSRDICQRGTSLTIQCQVDSQVTMMFWYRQQPGQSLTLIATANQGSEATYESGFVIDKFPISRPNLTFSTLTVSNMSPEDSSIYLCSVTRTGSTEAFFGQGTRLTVV.

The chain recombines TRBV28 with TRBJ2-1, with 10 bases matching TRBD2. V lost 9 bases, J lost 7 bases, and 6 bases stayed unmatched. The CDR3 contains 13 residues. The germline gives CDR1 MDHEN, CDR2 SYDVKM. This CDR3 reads CASLLAGPNEQFF. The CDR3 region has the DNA TGTGCCAGTCTACTAGCGGGGCCGAATGAGCAGTTCTTC.

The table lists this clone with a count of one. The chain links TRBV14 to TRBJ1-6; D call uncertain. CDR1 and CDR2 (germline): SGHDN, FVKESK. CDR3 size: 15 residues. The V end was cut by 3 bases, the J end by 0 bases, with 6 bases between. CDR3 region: CASSQMSSYNSPLHF. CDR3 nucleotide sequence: TGTGCCAGCAGCCAGATGAGCTCCTATAATTCACCCCTCCACTTT.

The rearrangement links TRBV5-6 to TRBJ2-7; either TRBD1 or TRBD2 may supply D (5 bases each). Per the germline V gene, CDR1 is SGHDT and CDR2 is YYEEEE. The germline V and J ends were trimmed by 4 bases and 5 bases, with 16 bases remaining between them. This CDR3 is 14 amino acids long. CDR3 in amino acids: CASSPPGQGHEQYF. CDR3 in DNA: TGTGCCAGCAGCCCACCGGGGCAGGGCCACGAGCAGTACTTC.

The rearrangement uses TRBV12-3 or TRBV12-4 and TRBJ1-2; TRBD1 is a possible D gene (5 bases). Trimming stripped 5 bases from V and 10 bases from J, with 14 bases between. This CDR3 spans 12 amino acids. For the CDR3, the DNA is TGTGCCAGCAGTGGGGCCGCGGTGGTCTACACCTTC. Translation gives CASSGAAVVYTF.

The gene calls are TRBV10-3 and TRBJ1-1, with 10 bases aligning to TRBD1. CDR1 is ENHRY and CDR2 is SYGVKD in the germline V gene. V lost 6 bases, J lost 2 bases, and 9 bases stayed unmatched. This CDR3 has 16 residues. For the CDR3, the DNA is TGTGCCATCAGGGAACGATGGACAGGGGGAAACACTGAAGCTTTCTTT. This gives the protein CAIRERWTGGNTEAFF.

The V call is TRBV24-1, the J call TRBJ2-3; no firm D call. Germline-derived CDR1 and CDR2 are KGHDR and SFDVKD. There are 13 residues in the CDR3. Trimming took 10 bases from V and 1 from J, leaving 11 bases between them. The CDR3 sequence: CATQVDGTDTQYF. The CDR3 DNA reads TGTGCCACTCAAGTAGACGGCACAGATACGCAGTATTTT.

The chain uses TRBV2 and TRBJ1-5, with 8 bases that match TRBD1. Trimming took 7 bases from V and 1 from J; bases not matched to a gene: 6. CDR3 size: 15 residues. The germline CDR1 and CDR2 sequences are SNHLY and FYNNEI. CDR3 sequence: CASTGQGTSNQPQHF. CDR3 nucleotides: TGTGCCAGCACCGGACAGGGAACAAGCAATCAGCCCCAGCATTTT.